Only a few counts were recorded for the clone carrying this T cell receptor beta chain. Its antigen is not identified. Germline lookup yields CDR1 SGHVS and CDR2 FNYEAQ. CDR3 length: 14 residues. V lost 5 bases and J lost 5; bases outside the gene matches: 7. This specimen comes from a study of blood T cells in healthy people across ages. Using a J-beta primer mix together with a sample-barcoded 5' primer, a second PCR was run for roughly 7 to 12 cycles. Each sample yielded at least 2.5 million CDR3-containing paired-end reads. TCRdb redid the calling of the 5' RACE reads with MiXCR, one entry per CDR3 protein. Of 700,000 or so distinct CDR3 sequences listed, roughly two fifths are singletons. Study conclusions and caveats: Diversity estimated from one million T cells was considered an underestimate. Bulk PBMC profiling left naive and antigen-experienced comparisons inconclusive.

The rearrangement uses TRBV7-6 and TRBJ2-5; TRBD2 agrees at 8 bases. The origin of this receptor is a man older than 75 in good health. The material sequenced was blood. CDR3 region: CASSLGTRSETQYF. CDR3 nucleotide sequence: TGTGCCAGCAGCCTCGGGACTAGATCTGAGACCCAGTACTTC.